This T cell receptor (beta chain) was recovered during a study of cytomegalovirus exposure and HLA in healthy donors. In the PCR, 60 Vbeta and 13 Jbeta primers were used. Assay used: immunoSEQ multiplex PCR; TCRdb lists only in-frame clones, some missing. This sample has more than 100,000 clones, with more than 60% found just once. CDR1 is ENHRY, CDR2 SYGVKD, per germline. The CDR3 runs 15 residues. Trimming removed 4 bases from V and 4 bases from J; junction bases left unmatched: 3. Sequences were obtained from PBMCs. The sequence was collected from a woman under 30 in good health and CMV-seronegative. The J gene is TRBJ2-1, the V gene TRBV10-3; the match to TRBD1 covers 11 bases. CDR3 nucleotide sequence: TGTGCCATCAGTGCGAGGGACAGGGGGTACAATGAGCAGTTCTTC. Residues: CAISARDRGYNEQFF.